The 4 T cell receptor beta chains in this list originate from one sample, sequenced in a study of T-cell memory formation after mild COVID-19 (dated by TCRdb to 2020 to 2023). Library preparation was by 5' RACE. TCRdb names Illumina NovaSeq 6000 as the instrument used. TCRdb passed the public sequencing reads through fastp at Q25 and MiXCR, retaining productive beta sequences. CDR3 protein sequences are deduplicated, and each keeps its most common genes and DNA. In all, the sample holds roughly 49,000 distinct CDR3 sequences, and roughly 27% of those were seen once. Clones ranked in the top ten supply around 45% of the sample. Source material: PBMCs or a T cell subset sorted from them (not recorded which). Every receptor here comes from a man aged 18 to 30 who had mild COVID-19 (a few samples of this study predate the infection). The sample titles of this study are shuffled in the database, so cell type and time point are left out; the donor was told from shared clones.

The chain is built from TRBV27 and TRBJ2-1, with 8 bases aligning to TRBD2. The CDR3 is 15 residues long. Germline V lookup: CDR1 MNHEY, CDR2 SMNVEV (reference sequence). Trimming cost V 8 bases and J 8 bases; bases outside gene matches: 14. CDR3: CASSLPGLGLDEQFF. DNA for the CDR3: TGTGCCAGCTCCCTACCGGGACTAGGGTTGGATGAGCAGTTCTTC.

There are a few counts of this clonotype. The chain uses TRBV20-1 and TRBJ1-2; D is ambiguous. Germline V gene lookup returns CDR1 DFQATT and CDR2 SNEGSKA (reference sequence). The V end lost 5 bases, the J end lost 8 bases, and 21 bases lay between the germline ends. CDR3 length: 14 amino acids. Here the CDR3 DNA reads TGCAGTGCTCGCGAGACTGGGAGTCTAGAGGGCTACACCTTC. Protein product: CSARETGSLEGYTF.

This chain uses TRBV15 with TRBJ2-1, with 13 bases lining up with TRBD2. Trimming took 1 base from V and 6 from J; bases not matched to a gene: 3. Germline V lookup: CDR1 LNHNV, CDR2 YYDKDF (reference sequence). The CDR3 loop spans 16 amino acids. CDR3 coding DNA: TGTGCCACCAGCAGAGGACTAGCGGGGGGCTTCAATGAGCAGTTCTTC. Amino acid sequence: CATSRGLAGGFNEQFF.

This clonotype was seen only a few times. The J gene is TRBJ2-3, the V gene TRBV7-2; 7 bases map to TRBD1. The CDR3 is made up of 15 amino acids. V lost 4 bases and J lost 0; bases outside the gene matches: 4. In germline, CDR1 is SGHTA, CDR2 FQGNSA. This CDR3 is CASSWGTASTDTQYF. Here the CDR3 DNA reads TGTGCCAGCAGCTGGGGGACAGCAAGCACAGATACGCAGTATTTT.